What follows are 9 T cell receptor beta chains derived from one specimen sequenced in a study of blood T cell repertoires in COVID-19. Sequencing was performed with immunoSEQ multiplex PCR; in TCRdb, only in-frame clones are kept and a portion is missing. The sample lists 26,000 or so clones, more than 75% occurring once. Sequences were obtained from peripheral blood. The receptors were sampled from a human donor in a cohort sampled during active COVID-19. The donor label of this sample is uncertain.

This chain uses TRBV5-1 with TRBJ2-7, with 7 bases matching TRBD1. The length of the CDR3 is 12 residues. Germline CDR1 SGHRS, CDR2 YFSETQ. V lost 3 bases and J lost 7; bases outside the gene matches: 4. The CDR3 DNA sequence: TGCGCCAGCAGCTCGCAGGGACAGGAGCAGTACTTC. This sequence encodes CASSSQGQEQYF. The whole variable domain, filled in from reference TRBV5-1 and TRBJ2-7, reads KAGVTQTPRYLIKTRGQQVTLSCSPISGHRSVSWYQQTPGQGLQFLFEYFSETQRNKGNFPGRFSGRQFSNSRSEMNVSTLELGDSALYLCASSSQGQEQYFGPGTRLTVT.

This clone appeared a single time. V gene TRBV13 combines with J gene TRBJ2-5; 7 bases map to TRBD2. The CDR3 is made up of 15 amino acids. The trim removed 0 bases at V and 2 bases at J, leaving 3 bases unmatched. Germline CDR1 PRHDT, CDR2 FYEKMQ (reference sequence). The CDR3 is CASSLGGLGQETQYF. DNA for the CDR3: TGTGCCAGCAGCTTAGGCGGACTAGGTCAAGAGACCCAGTACTTC. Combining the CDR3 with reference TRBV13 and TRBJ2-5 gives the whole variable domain AAGVIQSPRHLIKEKRETATLKCYPIPRHDTVYWYQQGPGQDPQFLISFYEKMQSDKGSIPDRFSAQQFSDYHSELNMSSLELGDSALYFCASSLGGLGQETQYFGPGTRLLVL.

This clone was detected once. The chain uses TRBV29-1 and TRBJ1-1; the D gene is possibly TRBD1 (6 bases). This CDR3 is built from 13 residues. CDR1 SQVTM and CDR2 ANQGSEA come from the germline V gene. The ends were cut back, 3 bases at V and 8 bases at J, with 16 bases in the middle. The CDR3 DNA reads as TGCAGCGTTGAGCCGAAAGGGGGTGGCGAAGCTTTCTTT. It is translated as CSVEPKGGGEAFF.

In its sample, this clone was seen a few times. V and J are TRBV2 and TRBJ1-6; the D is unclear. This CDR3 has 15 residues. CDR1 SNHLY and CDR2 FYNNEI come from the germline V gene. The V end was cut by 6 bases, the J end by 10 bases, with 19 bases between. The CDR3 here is CASRAGVFLKSPLHF. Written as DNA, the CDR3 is TGTGCCAGCAGGGCTGGAGTGTTTCTGAAGTCACCCCTCCACTTT.

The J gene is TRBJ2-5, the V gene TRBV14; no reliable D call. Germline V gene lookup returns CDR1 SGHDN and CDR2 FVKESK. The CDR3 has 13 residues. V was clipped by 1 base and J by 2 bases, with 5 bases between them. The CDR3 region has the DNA TGTGCCAGCAGCCAAGTGCGGCAAGAGACCCAGTACTTC. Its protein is CASSQVRQETQYF.

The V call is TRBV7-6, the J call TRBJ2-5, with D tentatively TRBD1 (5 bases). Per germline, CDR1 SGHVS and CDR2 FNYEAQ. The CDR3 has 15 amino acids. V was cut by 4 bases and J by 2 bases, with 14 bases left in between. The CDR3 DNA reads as TGTGCCAGCAGCTACGCCCCGACAGCTCAAGAGACCCAGTACTTC. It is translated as CASSYAPTAQETQYF. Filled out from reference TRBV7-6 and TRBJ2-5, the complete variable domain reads GAGVSQSPRYKVTKRGQDVALRCDPISGHVSLYWYRQALGQGPEFLTYFNYEAQQDKSGLPNDRFSAERPEGSISTLTIQRTEQRDSAMYRCASSYAPTAQETQYFGPGTRLLVL.

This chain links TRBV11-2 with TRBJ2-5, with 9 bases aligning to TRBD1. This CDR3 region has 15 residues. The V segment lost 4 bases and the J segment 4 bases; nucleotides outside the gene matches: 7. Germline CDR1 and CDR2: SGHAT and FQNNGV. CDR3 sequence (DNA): TGTGCCAGCAGCTCACAACAGACAGGGGGAGAGACCCAGTACTTC. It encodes CASSSQQTGGETQYF.

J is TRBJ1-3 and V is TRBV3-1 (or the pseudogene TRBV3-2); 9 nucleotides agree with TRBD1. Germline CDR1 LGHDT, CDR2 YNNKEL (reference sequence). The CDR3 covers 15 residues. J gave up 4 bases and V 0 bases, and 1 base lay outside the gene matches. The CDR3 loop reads CASSQDGTGGNTIYF. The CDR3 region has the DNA TGTGCCAGCAGCCAAGATGGGACAGGGGGAAACACCATATATTTT.

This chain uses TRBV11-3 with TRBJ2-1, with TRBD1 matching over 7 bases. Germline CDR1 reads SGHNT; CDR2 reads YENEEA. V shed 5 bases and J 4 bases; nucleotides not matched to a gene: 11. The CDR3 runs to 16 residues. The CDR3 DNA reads TGTGCCAGCAGCCCACTCGGGACAGCCCCTTACAATGAGCAGTTCTTC. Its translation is CASSPLGTAPYNEQFF. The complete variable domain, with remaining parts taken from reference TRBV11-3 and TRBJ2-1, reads EAGVVQSPRYKIIEKKQPVAFWCNPISGHNTLYWYLQNLGQGPELLIRYENEEAVDDSQLPKDRFSAERLKGVDSTLKIQPAELGDSAVYLCASSPLGTAPYNEQFFGPGTRLTVL.